The T cell receptor beta chain under discussion was sequenced for a study of CD8 T cells in ankylosing spondylitis. Overall study results and limits: Reportedly, significant enrichment of disease-linked clones occurred in matched ankylosing spondylitis synovial fluid. Prior work had noted some motif variants in reactive arthritis blood and synovial fluid. Disease-linked clones displayed a CD8+ phenotype and appeared relatively rarely in peripheral blood.

V was pared by 6 bases and J by 0 bases, with 15 bases between. This CDR3 contains 14 residues. CDR1 and CDR2 (germline): SQVTM, ANQGSEA. By quantitative 5'-RACE with molecular barcodes, the TCR beta libraries were made. Each CDR3 protein gets one entry after TCRdb re-called the 5' RACE reads with MiXCR. The sample holds 200,000 or so distinct CDR3 sequences, roughly 25% seen once. A remark on this clonotype: The antigen remains unidentified.

The sample was blood, either unsorted or a sorted T cell fraction (not recorded which). This TCR was sampled from a male donor with ankylosing spondylitis or in good health (not recorded which). V usage is TRBV29-1 and J usage is TRBJ2-7, with TRBD2 as a possible D gene (6 bases). Here the CDR3 reads CSVGDFLPSYEQYF. The CDR3, as DNA: TGCAGCGTGGGGGACTTCCTCCCCTCCTACGAGCAGTACTTC.